Listed below are T cell receptor beta chains from one sample, sequenced in a study of T cells in Graves' hyperthyroidism and ophthalmopathy. MiXCR, run by TCRdb on the multiplex PCR reads, gives a single entry per CDR3 protein. The table includes some 250,000 distinct CDR3 sequences, 14% to 15% detected once. Sequencing was performed on blood. The receptors stem from a woman in her forties with Graves' hyperthyroidism that later progressed to Graves' ophthalmopathy. CDR3s include the opening cysteine and the closing phenylalanine or tryptophan. The D gene is left open where the match is weak. Rows may omit the clone size; those that give it use once, few, many or a size class.

clone size	V gene	J gene	D gene	CDR3 DNA	CDR3 protein
many	TRBV5-1	TRBJ1-6	TRBD1	TGCGCCAGCAGATCGACAGGGGAAGGTTCACCCCTCCACTTT	CASRSTGEGSPLHF
many	TRBV18	TRBJ1-2	.	TGTGCCAGCTCAACCCTCAACTATGGCTACACCTTC	CASSTLNYGYTF
few	TRBV28	TRBJ2-7	TRBD1	TGTGCCAGCAGTCCCCCAGGGACAGGGACCTACGAGCAGTACTTC	CASSPPGTGTYEQYF
.	TRBV4-2	TRBJ1-5	.	TGTGCCAGCAGCCAAGATGGGGGGGATCAGCCCCAGCATTTT	CASSQDGGDQPQHF
many	TRBV27	TRBJ1-2	TRBD1	TGTGCCAGCAGTTTTAGGGGGCCAACCAACTATGGCTACACCTTC	CASSFRGPTNYGYTF
many	TRBV28	TRBJ1-4	.	TGTGCCAGCACTACGGAGTTTGGGGAAAAACTGTTTTTT	CASTTEFGEKLFF
few	TRBV6-9	TRBJ2-2	.	TGTGCCAGCAGTTACCCACGAAGTGGGGTCGGGGAGCTGTTTTTT	CASSYPRSGVGELFF
.	TRBV5-1	TRBJ2-5	TRBD1	TGCGCCAGCAGCCTTGGGACAGGGGGTAAGGAGACCCAGTACTTC	CASSLGTGGKETQYF
many	TRBV12-3/TRBV12-4	TRBJ2-3	TRBD2	TGTGCCAGCAGTCCTAGCGGGACCTTGGGTACGCAGTATTTT	CASSPSGTLGTQYF
many	TRBV6-1	TRBJ2-3	.	TGTGCCAGCAGTGTTCAGACTTGGAGAGATACGCAGTATTTT	CASSVQTWRDTQYF
many	TRBV7-7	TRBJ2-3	TRBD1	TGTGCTAGCAGCCCCGATCTGAAGACAGGGGCGACAGATACGCAGTATTTT	CASSPDLKTGATDTQYF
.	TRBV27	TRBJ2-1	.	TGTGCCAGCCGGAGGGGGATGTACAATGAGCAGTTCTTC	CASRRGMYNEQFF
.	TRBV28	TRBJ1-2	.	TGTGCCAGCAGTTTCAGGACGGTAGGATACTATGGCTACACCTTC	CASSFRTVGYYGYTF
many	TRBV6-1	TRBJ1-1	TRBD1	TGTGCCAGCAGAAATCTCATGACAGGGAATACTGAAGCTTTCTTT	CASRNLMTGNTEAFF
many	TRBV13	TRBJ2-7	TRBD2	TGTGCCAGCAGCTTAGGCGCTAGCGGGAGGGTCGAGCAGTACTTC	CASSLGASGRVEQYF
many	TRBV28	TRBJ2-7	.	TGTGCCAGCACAGCGGTCTACTCCTACGAGCAGTACTTC	CASTAVYSYEQYF
once	TRBV5-1	TRBJ2-5	.	TGCGCCAGCAGCAGTGGGACCCCCCGGGAGACCCAGTACTTC	CASSSGTPRETQYF
many	TRBV11-2	TRBJ2-1	.	TGTGCCAGCAGCTTAGAATTGGGGATTGAGCAGTTCTTC	CASSLELGIEQFF
many	TRBV10-3	TRBJ2-1	TRBD1	TGTGCCACCATCGGGACAGTATGGGGGAATGAGCAGTTCTTC	CATIGTVWGNEQFF
many	TRBV11-2	TRBJ2-5	.	TGTGCCAGCAGCCCAGTTCGAGGGCGGCAGACCCAGTACTTC	CASSPVRGRQTQYF